The next 5 T cell receptor beta chains were all read from a single sample in a study of T cells in Graves' hyperthyroidism and ophthalmopathy. Amplification yielded TCR beta CDR3 regions, with RNA transcripts as the source. Initially, a first-round RT-PCR of the TCR CDR3 employed the HTBI primer set. Using its own MiXCR run on the multiplex PCR reads, TCRdb lists one record per CDR3 protein. This table has some 600,000 distinct CDR3 sequences, roughly 13% appearing once. Sequencing was performed on blood. The source of these receptors is a woman aged 25 to 45 with Graves' hyperthyroidism that later progressed to Graves' ophthalmopathy.

This clonotype was seen ten or more times. This may be a read error: a much more frequent sequence differs by one nucleotide. The rearrangement links TRBV2 to TRBJ1-1; maybe TRBD1 (6 bases). CDR3 length: 13 residues. The germline CDR1 and CDR2 sequences are SNHLY and FYNNEI. CDR3 DNA: TGTGCCAGCAATGAACAGGGAGGCACTGAAGCTTTCTTT. Translating it yields CASNEQGGTEAFF.

A few counts support this clonotype. This chain connects TRBV6-4 to TRBJ1-2; D is uncertain. Germline V lookup: CDR1 MRHNA, CDR2 SNTAGT. The CDR3 loop spans 15 amino acids. Trimming pared 3 bases from V and 4 bases from J, leaving 15 bases between. The CDR3: CASSEFSNKLYGYTF. As DNA, the CDR3 is TGTGCCAGCAGTGAGTTCTCTAATAAGCTCTATGGCTACACCTTC.

As for this clonotype: No DNA is shown, since the ends of the CDR3 on it are uncertain; the CDR3 is the one TCRdb lists. The chain carries TRBV6-5 and TRBJ1-4; no DNA check was done on the table's D call, TRBD1. Germline V gene sequence: CDR1 MNHEY, CDR2 SVGAGI. The CDR3 totals 16 residues, both ends included. The CDR3 here is CASSYNVGVGNEKLSF.

This clonotype was counted only a few times. The rearrangement uses TRBV5-1 and TRBJ2-7; 7 nucleotides match TRBD1. Unmatched junction bases numbered 9, after V lost 5 bases and J lost 1 base. Germline loops: CDR1 SGHRS, CDR2 YFSETQ. CDR3 length: 15 residues. Here the CDR3 reads CASRETGQPSYEQYF. CDR3 DNA sequence: TGCGCCAGCAGGGAAACGGGACAGCCATCCTACGAGCAGTACTTC.

This clonotype was picked up a small number of times. The gene calls are TRBV10-1 and TRBJ1-6; 7 nucleotides align to TRBD1. This CDR3 has 13 amino acids. The germline V gene encodes CDR1 WNHNN and CDR2 SYGVQD (reference sequence). The trim removed 5 bases at V and 14 bases at J, leaving 9 bases unmatched. The CDR3 is CASSSRTGEALHF. CDR3 DNA: TGCGCCAGCAGTTCCAGGACAGGTGAAGCCCTCCACTTT.